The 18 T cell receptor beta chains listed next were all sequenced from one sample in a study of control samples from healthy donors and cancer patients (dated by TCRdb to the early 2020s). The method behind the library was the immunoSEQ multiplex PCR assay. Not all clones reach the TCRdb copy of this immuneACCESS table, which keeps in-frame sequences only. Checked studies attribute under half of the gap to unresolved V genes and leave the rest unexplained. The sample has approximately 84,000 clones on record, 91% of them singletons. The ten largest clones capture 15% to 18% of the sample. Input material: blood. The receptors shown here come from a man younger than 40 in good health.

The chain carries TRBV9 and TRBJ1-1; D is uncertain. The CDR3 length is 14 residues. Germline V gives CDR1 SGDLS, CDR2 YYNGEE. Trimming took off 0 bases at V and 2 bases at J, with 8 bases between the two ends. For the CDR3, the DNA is TGTGCCAGCAGCGTAGGGATAGGAAACACTGAAGCTTTCTTT. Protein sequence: CASSVGIGNTEAFF.

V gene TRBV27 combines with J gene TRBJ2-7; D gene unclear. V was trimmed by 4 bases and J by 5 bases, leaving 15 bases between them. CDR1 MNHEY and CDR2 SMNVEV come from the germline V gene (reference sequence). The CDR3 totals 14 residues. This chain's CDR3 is CASSSAWGKHEQYF. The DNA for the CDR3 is TGTGCCAGCAGTTCCGCTTGGGGTAAGCACGAGCAGTACTTC.

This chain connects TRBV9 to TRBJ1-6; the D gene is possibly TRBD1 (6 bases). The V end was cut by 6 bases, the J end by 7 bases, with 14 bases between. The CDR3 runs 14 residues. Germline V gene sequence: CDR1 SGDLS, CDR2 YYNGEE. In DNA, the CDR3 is TGTGCCAGCAACCTACAGGGCGACAATTCACCCCTCCACTTT. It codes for CASNLQGDNSPLHF.

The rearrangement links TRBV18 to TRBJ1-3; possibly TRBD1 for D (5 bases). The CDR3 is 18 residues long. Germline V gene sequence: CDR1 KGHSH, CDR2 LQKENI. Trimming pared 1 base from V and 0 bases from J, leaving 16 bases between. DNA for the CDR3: TGTGCCAGCTCACCACTTTCCCCAGCAGGGAGCTCTGGAAACACCATATATTTT. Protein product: CASSPLSPAGSSGNTIYF.

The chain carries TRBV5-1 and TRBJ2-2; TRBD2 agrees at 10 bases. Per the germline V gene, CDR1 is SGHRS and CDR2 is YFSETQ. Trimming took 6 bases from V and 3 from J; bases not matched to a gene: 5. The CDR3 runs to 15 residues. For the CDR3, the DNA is TGCGCCAGCAAAGCGGGAGGGGGCGACACCGGGGAGCTGTTTTTT. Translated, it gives CASKAGGGDTGELFF.

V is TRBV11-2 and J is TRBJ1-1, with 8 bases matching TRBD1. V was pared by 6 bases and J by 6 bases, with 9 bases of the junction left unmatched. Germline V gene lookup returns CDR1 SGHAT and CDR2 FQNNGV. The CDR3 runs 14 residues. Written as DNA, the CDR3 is TGTGCCAGCAGATCAGGACAGGGCGGCCCTGAAGCTTTCTTT. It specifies CASRSGQGGPEAFF.

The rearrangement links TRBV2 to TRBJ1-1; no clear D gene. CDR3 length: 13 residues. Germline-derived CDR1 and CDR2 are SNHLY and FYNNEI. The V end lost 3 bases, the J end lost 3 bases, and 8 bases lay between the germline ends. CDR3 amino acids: CASSDAGDTEAFF. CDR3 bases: TGTGCCAGCAGTGACGCGGGAGACACTGAAGCTTTCTTT. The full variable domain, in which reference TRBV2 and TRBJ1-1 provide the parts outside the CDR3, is EPEVTQTPSHQVTQMGQEVILRCVPISNHLYFYWYRQILGQKVEFLVSFYNNEISEKSEIFDDQFSVERPDGSNFTLKIRSTKLEDSAMYFCASSDAGDTEAFFGQGTRLTVV.

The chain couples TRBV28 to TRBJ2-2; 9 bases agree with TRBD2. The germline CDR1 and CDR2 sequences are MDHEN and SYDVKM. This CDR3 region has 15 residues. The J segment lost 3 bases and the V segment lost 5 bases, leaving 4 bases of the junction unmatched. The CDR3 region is CASSRSGGYTGELFF. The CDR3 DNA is TGTGCCAGCAGTAGGAGCGGGGGGTACACCGGGGAGCTGTTTTTT.

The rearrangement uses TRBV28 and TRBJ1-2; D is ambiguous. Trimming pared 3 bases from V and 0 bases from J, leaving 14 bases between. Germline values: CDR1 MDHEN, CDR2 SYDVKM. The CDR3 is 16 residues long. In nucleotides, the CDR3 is TGTGCCAGCAGTTTCCCCGGGCTGCTGACTAACTATGGCTACACCTTC. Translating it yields CASSFPGLLTNYGYTF.

The CDR3 reads CASNPGTSSYNEQFF. The CDR3 DNA is TGCGCCAGCAACCCGGGGACAAGCTCCTACAATGAGCAGTTCTTC. The V gene is TRBV10-1, the J gene TRBJ2-1, with D possibly being TRBD1 (6 bases). Trimming pared 7 bases from V and 0 bases from J, leaving 13 bases between. The CDR3 totals 15 residues. Germline loops: CDR1 WNHNN, CDR2 SYGVQD (reference sequence).

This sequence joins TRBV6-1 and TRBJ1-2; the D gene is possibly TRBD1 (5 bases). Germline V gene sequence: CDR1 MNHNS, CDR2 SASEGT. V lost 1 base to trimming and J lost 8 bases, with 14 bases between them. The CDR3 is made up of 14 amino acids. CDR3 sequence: CASSEELGAQGYTF. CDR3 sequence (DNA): TGTGCCAGCAGTGAAGAGCTTGGGGCGCAAGGCTACACCTTC.

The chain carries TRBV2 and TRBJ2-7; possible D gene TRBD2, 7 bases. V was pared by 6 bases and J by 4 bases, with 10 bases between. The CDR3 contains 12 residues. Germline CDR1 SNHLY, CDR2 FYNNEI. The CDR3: CASRGGPYEQYF. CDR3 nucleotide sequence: TGTGCCAGCAGGGGGGGGCCTTACGAGCAGTACTTC. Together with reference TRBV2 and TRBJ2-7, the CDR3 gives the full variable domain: EPEVTQTPSHQVTQMGQEVILRCVPISNHLYFYWYRQILGQKVEFLVSFYNNEISEKSEIFDDQFSVERPDGSNFTLKIRSTKLEDSAMYFCASRGGPYEQYFGPGTRLTVT.

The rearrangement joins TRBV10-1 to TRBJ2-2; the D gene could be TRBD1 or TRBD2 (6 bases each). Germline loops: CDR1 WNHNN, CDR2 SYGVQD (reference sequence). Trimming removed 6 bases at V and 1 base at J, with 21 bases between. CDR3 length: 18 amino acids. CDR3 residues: CASSLPRGRSLNTGELFF. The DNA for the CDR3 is TGCGCCAGCAGCCTTCCCCGGGGGCGGAGTCTGAACACCGGGGAGCTGTTTTTT.

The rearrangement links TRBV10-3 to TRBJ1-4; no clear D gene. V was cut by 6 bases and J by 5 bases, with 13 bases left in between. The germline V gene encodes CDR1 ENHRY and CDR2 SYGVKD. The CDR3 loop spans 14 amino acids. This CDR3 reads CAISQKKQNEKLFF. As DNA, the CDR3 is TGTGCCATCAGCCAAAAAAAGCAAAATGAAAAACTGTTTTTT.

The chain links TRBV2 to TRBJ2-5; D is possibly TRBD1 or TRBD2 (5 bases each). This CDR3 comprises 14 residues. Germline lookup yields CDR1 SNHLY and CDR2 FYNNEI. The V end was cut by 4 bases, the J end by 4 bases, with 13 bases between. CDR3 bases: TGTGCCAGCAGTGTAGAGAGGGGACCAGAGACCCAGTACTTC. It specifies CASSVERGPETQYF.

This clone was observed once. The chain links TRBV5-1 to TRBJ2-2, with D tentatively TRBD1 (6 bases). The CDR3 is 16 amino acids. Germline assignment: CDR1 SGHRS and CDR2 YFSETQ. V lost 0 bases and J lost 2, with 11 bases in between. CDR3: CASSLGGTLNTGELFF. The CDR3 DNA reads TGCGCCAGCAGCTTGGGAGGGACACTCAACACCGGGGAGCTGTTTTTT.

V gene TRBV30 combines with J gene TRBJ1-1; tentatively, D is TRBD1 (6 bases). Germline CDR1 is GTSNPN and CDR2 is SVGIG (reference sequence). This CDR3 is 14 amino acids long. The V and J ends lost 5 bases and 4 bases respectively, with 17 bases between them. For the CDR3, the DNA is TGTGCCTGGGCTGAACAGGGAATGGGCACTGAAGCTTTCTTT. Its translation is CAWAEQGMGTEAFF. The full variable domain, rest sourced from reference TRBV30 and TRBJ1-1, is SQTIHQWPATLVQPVGSPLSLECTVEGTSNPNLYWYRQAAGRGLQLLFYSVGIGQISSEVPQNLSASRPQDRQFILSSKKLLLSDSGFYLCAWAEQGMGTEAFFGQGTRLTVV.

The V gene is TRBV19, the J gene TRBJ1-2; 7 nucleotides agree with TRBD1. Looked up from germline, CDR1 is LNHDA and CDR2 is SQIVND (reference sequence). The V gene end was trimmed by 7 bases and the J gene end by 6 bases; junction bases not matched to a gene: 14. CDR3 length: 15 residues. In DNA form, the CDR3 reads TGTGCCAGTAATGTGGAGCACAGGGGTAAGGATGGCTACACCTTC. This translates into CASNVEHRGKDGYTF.